One and the same sample provided the 9 T cell receptor beta chains below, sequenced in a study of shared clonotypes between healthy human individuals (dated by TCRdb to 2018 to 2020). The library was built by means of the immunoSEQ multiplex PCR assay. In its TCRdb copy, this immuneACCESS table keeps in-frame sequences only and misses some clones. Where compared with another copy, unresolved V genes explain less than half of these, and the others have no known cause. The sample table lists roughly 680,000 clones, just under 75% of them with a count of one. Less than 2% of the sample rests with the top ten. Sequencing was carried out using memory CD4+ T cells sorted from blood. The cell subset or site label, as the study defines it: CD45RA-negative fraction. These TCRs come from a woman in her twenties or thirties in good health.

The rearrangement links TRBV7-9 to TRBJ2-2; the match to TRBD1 covers 7 bases. The CDR3 is 15 residues long. CDR1 and CDR2 from the germline V gene are SEHNR and FQNEAQ (reference sequence). The V segment lost 5 bases and the J segment 0 bases; nucleotides outside the gene matches: 3. The CDR3, as DNA: TGTGCCAGCAGCCGGGGACAGACGAACACCGGGGAGCTGTTTTTT. Translating it yields CASSRGQTNTGELFF.

This clone came up many times. CDR3 loop: CASSQADYGYTF. The CDR3 coding sequence is TGTGCCAGCAGCCAGGCAGACTATGGCTACACCTTC. This sequence joins TRBV11-2 and TRBJ1-2; D remains ambiguous. The germline gives CDR1 SGHAT, CDR2 FQNNGV. The CDR3 sequence is 12 residues long. Trimming cost V 5 bases and J 3 bases, with 7 bases left between them.

This chain uses TRBV5-6 with TRBJ2-5, with D possibly matching TRBD1 (6 bases). The CDR3 is 12 amino acids. Trimming shortened V by 4 bases and J by 6 bases, and 10 bases separated the two germline ends. Germline CDR1 and CDR2: SGHDT and YYEEEE. The DNA of the CDR3 is TGTGCCAGCAGCCAGGGGATTAAGACCCAGTACTTC. As protein: CASSQGIKTQYF.

The V call is TRBV6-1, the J call TRBJ2-7, with 7 bases that match TRBD2. From germline, CDR1 is MNHNS and CDR2 SASEGT. Unmatched junction bases numbered 9, after V lost 9 bases and J lost 7 bases. The CDR3 runs 12 residues. The CDR3 DNA is TGTGCCAGTAAAGCGGGGCGGATAGAGCAGTACTTC. Encoded protein: CASKAGRIEQYF.

This chain joins TRBV11-2 and TRBJ2-1; the match to TRBD2 covers 11 bases. Germline CDR1 reads SGHAT; CDR2 reads FQNNGV. The CDR3 runs 15 residues. With V trimmed by 0 bases and J by 15 bases, 10 bases remained unmatched. The DNA for the CDR3 is TGTGCCAGCAGCTTAGAGGGACTAGCGGACCTTCTTCCGTTCTTC. Translating gives CASSLEGLADLLPFF.

This clone was observed once. Other DNA sequences in the sample encode the same CDR3. This sequence joins TRBV29-1 and TRBJ2-2; no firm D call. CDR1 and CDR2 from the germline V gene are SQVTM and ANQGSEA. Trimming removed 5 bases from V and 1 base from J, with 2 bases in between. The CDR3 is 11 amino acids. The CDR3 reads CSVMNTGELFF. The CDR3, as DNA: TGCAGCGTTATGAACACCGGGGAGCTGTTTTTT.

This clone turned up a few times. The rearrangement uses TRBV19 and TRBJ1-1; D not resolved. Germline V gene lookup returns CDR1 LNHDA and CDR2 SQIVND (reference sequence). The CDR3 spans 13 residues. V lost 7 bases and J 2 bases, leaving 11 bases between the germline ends. The CDR3 nucleotides read TGTGCCAGTAAAGCCGGGAGAAACACTGAAGCTTTCTTT. Translation: CASKAGRNTEAFF.

J is TRBJ2-7 and V is TRBV5-6; weak D call: TRBD1 (6 bases). V shed 0 bases and J shed 1 base, with 8 bases lying between them. Germline CDR1 is SGHDT and CDR2 is YYEEEE. The CDR3 loop spans 14 amino acids. CDR3 sequence (DNA): TGTGCCAGCAGCTTGGACAGGGTATCCTACGAGCAGTACTTC. Translating gives CASSLDRVSYEQYF.

This clone has a handful of counts. The rearrangement links TRBV28 to TRBJ2-7, with TRBD1 identical over 9 bases. The germline V gene has CDR1 MDHEN and CDR2 SYDVKM. The ends lost 8 bases at V and 7 bases at J; junction bases unmatched: 12. The CDR3 contains 14 residues. CDR3 nucleotides: TGTGCCAGCCTCGCGGGGACAGGGTCTCGAGAGCAGTACTTC. Residues: CASLAGTGSREQYF.